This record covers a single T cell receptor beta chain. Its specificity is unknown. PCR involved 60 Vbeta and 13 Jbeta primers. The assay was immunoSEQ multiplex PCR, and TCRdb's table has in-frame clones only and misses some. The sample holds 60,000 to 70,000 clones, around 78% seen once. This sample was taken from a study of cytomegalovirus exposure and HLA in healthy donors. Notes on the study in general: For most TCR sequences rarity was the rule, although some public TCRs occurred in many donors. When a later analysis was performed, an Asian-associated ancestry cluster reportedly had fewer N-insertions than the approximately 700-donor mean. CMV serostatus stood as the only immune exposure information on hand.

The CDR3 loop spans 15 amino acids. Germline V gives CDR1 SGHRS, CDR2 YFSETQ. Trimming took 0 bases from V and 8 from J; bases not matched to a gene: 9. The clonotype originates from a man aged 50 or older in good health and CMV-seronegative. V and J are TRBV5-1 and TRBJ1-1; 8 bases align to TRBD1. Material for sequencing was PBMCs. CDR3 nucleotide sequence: TGCGCCAGCAGCTTGGGCGGTCAGGGGGCCAACGAAGCTTTCTTT. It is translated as CASSLGGQGANEAFF.